Each of the 9 T cell receptor beta chains below was sequenced from the same sample in a study of blood T cell repertoires in COVID-19. Assay: immunoSEQ multiplex PCR; the TCRdb copy retains only in-frame clones and omits some. The repertoire holds 34,000 or so clones, approximately 80% seen once, with 31% in the top ten. Sequenced input: peripheral blood. The receptors here all came from an elderly man with acute or convalescent COVID-19.

The chain links TRBV5-1 to TRBJ2-7; D call uncertain. From germline, CDR1 is SGHRS and CDR2 YFSETQ. Trimming pared 4 bases from V and 5 bases from J, leaving 16 bases between. CDR3 length: 14 amino acids. CDR3 nucleotide sequence: TGCGCCAGCAGCCTGGAAATCCGAGGCCACGAGCAGTACTTC. This codes for CASSLEIRGHEQYF.

The J gene is TRBJ2-1, the V gene TRBV5-5, with D possibly being TRBD2 (6 bases). The CDR3 is 15 residues long. Trimming left V 7 bases short and J 4 bases short, with 18 bases between. Germline V gene sequence: CDR1 SGHKS, CDR2 YYEKEE (reference sequence). The CDR3 reads CASWPGTGSYNEQFF. Here the CDR3 DNA reads TGTGCCAGCTGGCCGGGGACTGGGTCATACAATGAGCAGTTCTTC.

This clone was detected only a few times. Other DNA sequences of this sample code for an identical CDR3. This sequence joins TRBV11-2 and TRBJ1-5, with D uncertain. The CDR3 loop spans 13 amino acids. V was trimmed by 1 base and J by 3 bases, leaving 4 bases between them. The germline V gene has CDR1 SGHAT and CDR2 FQNNGV. CDR3 nucleotides: TGTGCCAGCAGCTTAGGTCTCAATCAGCCCCAGCATTTT. It encodes CASSLGLNQPQHF.

This clone has only one observation. The genes are TRBV28 and TRBJ2-5; 8 bases are shared with TRBD1. Trimming took 6 bases from V and 4 from J; bases not matched to a gene: 7. The CDR3 is made up of 14 amino acids. Germline CDR1 and CDR2: MDHEN and SYDVKM. In DNA, the CDR3 is TGTGCCAGCAGGGAACAGGGGGTGGTAGAGACCCAGTACTTC. It specifies CASREQGVVETQYF.

CDR3 sequence reads: CASKPGQPHSYEQYF. The CDR3 nucleotides are TGCGCCAGCAAACCTGGGCAACCCCACTCCTACGAGCAGTACTTC. The V and J genes are TRBV5-1 and TRBJ2-7; D remains unclear. The germline V gene encodes CDR1 SGHRS and CDR2 YFSETQ. V was pared by 6 bases and J by 0 bases, with 16 bases between. The CDR3 runs to 15 residues.

This chain links TRBV12-3 or TRBV12-4 with TRBJ1-1; no clear D. Trimming removed 6 bases at V and 6 bases at J, with 14 bases between. The CDR3 spans 13 residues. The CDR3 DNA reads TGTGCCAGCAGGGGTGGACTGGTAGCTGAAGCTTTCTTT. It translates to CASRGGLVAEAFF.

V is TRBV28 and J is TRBJ2-7; 9 bases are shared with TRBD1. The V gene end was trimmed by 6 bases and the J gene end by 4 bases; junction bases not matched to a gene: 7. Germline values: CDR1 MDHEN, CDR2 SYDVKM. This CDR3 contains 14 residues. CDR3 region: CASSFGTGKYEQYF. CDR3 nucleotide sequence: TGTGCCAGCAGCTTCGGGACAGGGAAATACGAGCAGTACTTC.

This clone was seen more than once but under ten times. In DNA form, the CDR3 reads TGTGCCAGCAGCCGCCCCCTCACAGGGATGAAAGATACGCAGTATTTT. Translation gives CASSRPLTGMKDTQYF. The chain is built from TRBV7-9 and TRBJ2-3, with D perhaps matching TRBD1 (6 bases). Germline V gives CDR1 SEHNR, CDR2 FQNEAQ (reference sequence). CDR3 length equals 16 residues. With 5 bases removed from V and 5 bases from J, the gap between germline ends came to 20 bases. Supplemented by reference TRBV7-9 and TRBJ2-3, the full variable domain reads DTGVSQNPRHKITKRGQNVTFRCDPISEHNRLYWYRQTLGQGPEFLTYFQNEAQLEKSRLLSDRFSAERPKGSFSTLEIQRTEQGDSAMYLCASSRPLTGMKDTQYFGPGTRLTVL.

This chain uses TRBV25-1 with TRBJ1-3, with TRBD1 matching 10 bases. Per the germline V gene, CDR1 is MGHDK and CDR2 is SYGVNS. The CDR3 spans 17 residues. V dropped 3 bases and J dropped 4; count of bases not matched to a gene: 9. The CDR3 DNA sequence: TGTGCCAGCAGTGATTCGACAGGGGGCACAGGAGGAAACACCATATATTTT. Its translation: CASSDSTGGTGGNTIYF.